What follows are 14 T cell receptor beta chains derived from one specimen sequenced in a study of shared clonotypes between healthy human individuals. The repertoire was sequenced with immunoSEQ multiplex PCR; TCRdb's copy has only in-frame clones and lacks some. Here the sample spans around 1.5 million clones, 95% to 99% being singletons. The sample comprised naive CD4+ T cells sorted from blood. The subset: CD45RA+ positively selected. Receptors originate from a man aged 25 to 40 in good health.

V is TRBV9 and J is TRBJ2-2; the D gene could be TRBD1 or TRBD2 (5 bases each). The CDR3 runs to 18 residues. Per germline, CDR1 SGDLS and CDR2 YYNGEE. V was trimmed by 3 bases and J by 3 bases, leaving 21 bases between them. Here the CDR3 DNA reads TGTGCCAGCAGCGCCATAGGGACGTCTTATGTGGACACCGGGGAGCTGTTTTTT. Translated, it gives CASSAIGTSYVDTGELFF.

The chain links TRBV10-3 to TRBJ2-7, with D unresolved. Trimming shortened V by 4 bases and J by 3 bases, and 7 bases separated the two germline ends. This CDR3 is built from 12 residues. Per the germline V gene, CDR1 is ENHRY and CDR2 is SYGVKD. This CDR3 reads CAISGINYEQYF. The CDR3 DNA reads TGTGCCATCAGTGGTATCAACTACGAGCAGTACTTC.

This clone has a single count. V usage is TRBV28 and J usage is TRBJ1-1; 7 nucleotides match TRBD1. The germline V gene has CDR1 MDHEN and CDR2 SYDVKM. The CDR3 runs 15 residues. Losses at the gene ends were 2 bases for V and 7 bases for J; bases not matched to a gene: 10. The CDR3 here is CASSLVAGGIGEAFF. The CDR3 coding sequence is TGTGCCAGCAGTTTAGTGGCAGGGGGGATAGGTGAAGCTTTCTTT.

This chain uses TRBV7-8 with TRBJ1-5; no firm D call. V was shortened by 6 bases and J by 0 bases, with 12 bases between the two germline ends. The CDR3 covers 15 residues. From germline, CDR1 is SGHVS and CDR2 FQNEAQ. The CDR3 spells CASSMTSHSNQPQHF. The CDR3 DNA reads TGTGCCAGCAGTATGACATCACATAGCAATCAGCCCCAGCATTTT.

This chain uses TRBV29-1 with TRBJ2-3, with D unclear. This CDR3 has 14 residues. Germline loops: CDR1 SQVTM, CDR2 ANQGSEA. V dropped 4 bases and J dropped 4 bases, with 15 bases sitting between them. The CDR3 sequence: CSVALPGLPDTQYF. The DNA of the CDR3 is TGCAGCGTTGCCCTACCAGGTCTCCCAGATACGCAGTATTTT.

This clone was detected once. In DNA, the CDR3 is TGTGCCAGCAGTTACTCCCCTAGGCGGGCCCACTATGGCTACACCTTC. Translation gives CASSYSPRRAHYGYTF. The rearrangement uses TRBV6-5 and TRBJ1-2; D gene uncertain. V shed 0 bases and J shed 3 bases, with 14 bases lying between them. From germline, CDR1 is MNHEY and CDR2 SVGAGI. CDR3 length: 16 amino acids.

The chain combines TRBV9 with TRBJ2-3, with 8 bases matching TRBD2. The CDR3 loop spans 15 amino acids. Germline CDR1 reads SGDLS; CDR2 reads YYNGEE. Trimming took 4 bases from V and 3 from J; bases not matched to a gene: 7. CDR3 DNA sequence: TGTGCCAGCAGCCTTAGCGGGAAAGGTACAGATACGCAGTATTTT. The encoded protein is CASSLSGKGTDTQYF.

The rearrangement joins TRBV11-3 to TRBJ2-1; possibly TRBD2 for D (6 bases). The CDR3 is 13 amino acids. Trimming stripped 5 bases from V and 6 bases from J, with 11 bases between. The germline V gene encodes CDR1 SGHNT and CDR2 YENEEA. The CDR3 protein is CASSVGGTNEQFF. DNA for the CDR3: TGTGCCAGCAGCGTGGGGGGTACCAATGAGCAGTTCTTC.

V usage is TRBV7-2 and J usage is TRBJ2-5; 9 nucleotides align to TRBD2. There are 15 residues in the CDR3. Per the germline V gene, CDR1 is SGHTA and CDR2 is FQGNSA. V trimming: 5 bases; J trimming: 3 bases; junction bases outside the gene matches: 7. The CDR3 DNA reads TGTGCCAGCAGCATTCTAGCGGGGCCAAAAGAGACCCAGTACTTC. It translates to CASSILAGPKETQYF.

The chain uses TRBV6-1 and TRBJ2-7; no firm D call. This CDR3 spans 14 amino acids. Germline CDR1 and CDR2: MNHNS and SASEGT. V lost 8 bases, J lost 0 bases, and 14 bases lay in between. The CDR3 sequence: CASRSDPSSYEQYF. The CDR3 nucleotides are TGTGCCAGCCGGTCTGACCCTAGCTCCTACGAGCAGTACTTC.

This clone was recorded once. The rearrangement uses TRBV7-9 and TRBJ2-1; 7 positions agree with TRBD2. V lost 1 base, J lost 7 bases, and 7 bases stayed unmatched. Per the germline V gene, CDR1 is SEHNR and CDR2 is FQNEAQ (reference sequence). The CDR3 consists of 15 residues. DNA of the CDR3: TGTGCCAGCAGCTTAGAGGGCGGGAGTCGGAATGAGCAGTTCTTC. Protein product: CASSLEGGSRNEQFF.

The chain links TRBV28 to TRBJ2-4; no clear D. Trimming shortened V by 6 bases and J by 4 bases, and 13 bases separated the two germline ends. Germline values: CDR1 MDHEN, CDR2 SYDVKM. This CDR3 comprises 14 residues. The CDR3 here is CASSQRGHKNIQYF. The CDR3 DNA reads as TGTGCCAGCAGCCAACGCGGCCATAAAAACATTCAGTACTTC.

This clone was seen only once. The rearrangement uses TRBV5-4 and TRBJ1-5; possible D gene TRBD1, 5 bases. This CDR3 comprises 15 residues. Trimming took off 0 bases at V and 4 bases at J, with 11 bases between the two ends. Germline values: CDR1 SGHNT, CDR2 YYREEE (reference sequence). CDR3 region: CASSLGGTRNQPQHF. The CDR3 nucleotides read TGTGCCAGCAGCTTGGGAGGGACTAGAAATCAGCCCCAGCATTTT. Based on the CDR3 plus reference TRBV5-4 and TRBJ1-5, the full variable domain is ETGVTQSPTHLIKTRGQQVTLRCSSQSGHNTVSWYQQALGQGPQFIFQYYREEENGRGNFPPRFSGLQFPNYSSELNVNALELDDSALYLCASSLGGTRNQPQHFGDGTRLSIL.

This sequence joins TRBV5-6 and TRBJ2-3; TRBD1 agrees at 7 bases. Germline-derived CDR1 and CDR2 are SGHDT and YYEEEE. The CDR3 length is 16 residues. V lost 4 bases, J lost 2 bases, and 10 bases stayed unmatched. CDR3 residues: CASSQKGQYHTDTQYF. CDR3 sequence (DNA): TGTGCCAGCAGCCAAAAGGGACAGTACCACACAGATACGCAGTATTTT.